The next 16 T cell receptor beta chains were all read from a single sample in a study of graft-versus-host responses after intestinal transplantation. Graft specimens yielded both intraepithelial and lamina propria lymphocytes. The protocol was immunoSEQ multiplex PCR, while the TCRdb copy is restricted to in-frame clones and leaves out a portion. The sample has some 18,000 clones, approximately 72% seen once. Sequences were derived from ileum tissue, sampled around 20 days after intestinal transplant. These TCRs come from a human patient who received an intestinal transplant, so some T cells may come from the graft donor.

This clone was picked up a small number of times. This chain connects TRBV6-1 to TRBJ2-1; 12 bases map to TRBD2. The CDR3 length is 15 residues. Trimming at V came to 7 bases and at J to 4 bases, leaving 5 bases not matched to a gene. CDR1 and CDR2 from the germline V gene are MNHNS and SASEGT. The CDR3: CASTRGLAGYNEQFF. In DNA form, the CDR3 reads TGTGCCAGCACCCGAGGACTAGCGGGGTACAATGAGCAGTTCTTC.

V gene TRBV7-9 combines with J gene TRBJ2-3, with D maybe TRBD1 (6 bases). Trimming stripped 4 bases from V and 1 base from J, with 21 bases between. This CDR3 region has 18 residues. CDR1 is SEHNR, CDR2 FQNEAQ, per germline (reference sequence). The CDR3 here is CASSSSKGDPPGTDTQYF. DNA of the CDR3: TGTGCCAGCAGCTCCTCTAAGGGGGACCCACCAGGCACAGATACGCAGTATTTT.

The chain's CDR3 is CASSSTPRLPQYF. DNA of the CDR3: TGTGCCAGCAGCTCAACACCTAGGCTACCCCAGTACTTC. The chain carries TRBV7-2 and TRBJ2-5; D is unclear. Germline V lookup: CDR1 SGHTA, CDR2 FQGNSA. Trimming took 4 bases from V and 9 from J, leaving 15 bases between them. The CDR3 length is 13 residues.

A few counts support this clone. This chain links TRBV2 with TRBJ2-7; 10 bases fit TRBD1. This CDR3 contains 16 residues. The trim removed 0 bases at V and 3 bases at J, leaving 5 bases unmatched. Germline-derived CDR1 and CDR2 are SNHLY and FYNNEI. DNA for the CDR3: TGTGCCAGCAGTGAAGCGCTTGGGGACAGGGGCTACGAGCAGTACTTC. Its protein product is CASSEALGDRGYEQYF.

The chain recombines TRBV5-1 with TRBJ1-3; no definite D call. The CDR3 is 13 amino acids. Between the trimmed V and J ends, which lost 1 base and 3 bases, there was a span of 5 bases. Germline V gives CDR1 SGHRS, CDR2 YFSETQ. The CDR3 nucleotides are TGCGCCAGCAGCTTGTTTTATGGAAACACCATATATTTT. It is translated as CASSLFYGNTIYF.

The CDR3, as DNA: TGTGCCAGCAGCAGAGAGGCCGGTGGCTACACCTTC. This codes for CASSREAGGYTF. The rearrangement uses TRBV21-1 and TRBJ1-2. TRBV21-1 is a pseudogene segment. The CDR3 sequence is 12 residues long.

V gene TRBV18 combines with J gene TRBJ1-2, with 12 bases that match TRBD1. V was clipped by 0 bases and J by 5 bases; unmatched bases: 16. CDR3 length: 20 residues. Germline assignment: CDR1 KGHSH and CDR2 LQKENI. The CDR3 sequence is CASSPPIPFTGTGGGYGYTF. CDR3 nucleotide sequence: TGTGCCAGCTCACCACCGATCCCTTTCACCGGGACAGGGGGCGGGTATGGCTACACCTTC. Full variable domain (outside the CDR3, taken from reference TRBV18 and TRBJ1-2): NAGVMQNPRHLVRRRGQEARLRCSPMKGHSHVYWYRQLPEEGLKFMVYLQKENIIDESGMPKERFSAEFPKEGPSILRIQQVVRGDSAAYFCASSPPIPFTGTGGGYGYTFGSGTRLTVV.

The chain recombines TRBV7-3 with TRBJ1-1; D remains ambiguous. This CDR3 region has 13 residues. The germline V gene has CDR1 SGHTA and CDR2 FQGTGA. V was trimmed by 1 base and J by 4 bases, leaving 7 bases between them. CDR3 sequence: CASSLICVTEAFF. CDR3 coding DNA: TGTGCCAGCAGCTTAATCTGTGTCACTGAAGCTTTCTTT.

This clone occurred once. The chain combines TRBV5-1 with TRBJ1-4, with 9 bases lining up with TRBD1. The CDR3 loop spans 17 amino acids. The germline V gene has CDR1 SGHRS and CDR2 YFSETQ. J lost 7 bases, V lost 4 bases, and 14 bases had no gene match. The CDR3 coding sequence is TGCGCCAGCAGCAAGGGGACAGGGAAGGGGTTCGGTGAAAAACTGTTTTTT. Its protein product is CASSKGTGKGFGEKLFF. Based on the CDR3 plus reference TRBV5-1 and TRBJ1-4, the full variable domain is KAGVTQTPRYLIKTRGQQVTLSCSPISGHRSVSWYQQTPGQGLQFLFEYFSETQRNKGNFPGRFSGRQFSNSRSEMNVSTLELGDSALYLCASSKGTGKGFGEKLFFGSGTQLSVL.

The V gene is TRBV5-4, the J gene TRBJ2-1; no firm D call. The CDR3 runs to 17 residues. Trimming removed 5 bases from V and 0 bases from J, with 18 bases in between. Germline-derived CDR1 and CDR2 are SGHNT and YYREEE (reference sequence). The CDR3 loop is CASRSALGASSYNEQFF. The CDR3 region has the DNA TGTGCCAGCAGATCCGCTTTGGGCGCCAGCTCCTACAATGAGCAGTTCTTC.

In this sample, this clone turned up a few times. The gene calls are TRBV4-1 and TRBJ2-5; a possible D gene is TRBD1 (6 bases). With 1 base removed from V and 5 bases from J, the gap between germline ends came to 11 bases. Germline CDR1 is MGHRA and CDR2 is YSYEKL. This CDR3 is 14 amino acids long. The CDR3 reads CASSQGTGSETQYF. The CDR3, as DNA: TGCGCCAGCAGCCAAGGAACAGGGTCCGAGACCCAGTACTTC.

This clone was seen a few times. The chain employs TRBV7-8 and TRBJ2-7; weak D call: TRBD2 (6 bases). Germline V lookup: CDR1 SGHVS, CDR2 FQNEAQ. The CDR3 runs 14 residues. The V and J ends lost 3 bases and 2 bases respectively, with 11 bases between them. The CDR3 nucleotides read TGTGCCAGCAGCTTCGGCGGGGTAACCTACGAGCAGTACTTC. It specifies CASSFGGVTYEQYF.

Judged by abundance, this clone is medium-sized. The CDR3 here is CASSLDKSTSSYQETQYF. The CDR3 coding sequence is TGTGCCAGCAGCTTAGATAAGTCGACTAGCAGCTACCAAGAGACCCAGTACTTC. The chain couples TRBV11-2 to TRBJ2-5, with 7 bases identical to TRBD2. V shed 0 bases and J 0 bases; nucleotides not matched to a gene: 10. The CDR3 length is 18 residues. Germline-derived CDR1 and CDR2 are SGHAT and FQNNGV.

The V call is TRBV6-1, the J call TRBJ2-6, with D unclear. Germline lookup yields CDR1 MNHNS and CDR2 SASEGT. Trimming pared 6 bases from V and 4 bases from J, leaving 10 bases between. This CDR3 is 14 amino acids long. The CDR3 DNA reads as TGTGCCAGCAGGAGGATCCCCGGGGCCAACGTCCTGACTTTC. Its protein is CASRRIPGANVLTF.

The rearrangement uses TRBV4-1 and TRBJ1-2; no reliable D call. Trimming removed 1 base at V and 6 bases at J, with 18 bases between. The germline CDR1 and CDR2 sequences are MGHRA and YSYEKL. This CDR3 region has 16 residues. The CDR3: CASSQGFREALDGYTF. DNA for the CDR3: TGCGCCAGCAGCCAAGGATTCCGGGAGGCCCTCGATGGCTACACCTTC.

This chain links TRBV4-3 with TRBJ2-6; TRBD1 agrees at 10 bases. The trim removed 1 base at V and 1 base at J, leaving 10 bases unmatched. From germline, CDR1 is LGHNA and CDR2 YSLEER. There are 20 residues in the CDR3. The CDR3 sequence is CASSQAWTGTGASGANVLTF. CDR3 DNA: TGCGCCAGCAGCCAAGCTTGGACCGGGACAGGGGCGTCTGGGGCCAACGTCCTGACTTTC.